Below, one T cell receptor (beta chain) is given with its context. The target antigen is unknown. It was with 60 Vbeta and 13 Jbeta primers that the PCR ran. Assay: immunoSEQ multiplex PCR; the TCRdb copy retains only in-frame clones and omits some. The data contain 110,000 to 150,000 clones, approximately 73% of them singletons. The entry originates in a study of cytomegalovirus exposure and HLA in healthy donors. Study-wide context: In a previous analysis, nearly 120 million unique TCR beta sequences were found from 170 million or so T cells. Points from the study as a whole: Being productive about 87% or about 30% of the time was typical of most TCR beta V segments in an earlier analysis. Reportedly, a later analysis found an Asian-associated ancestry cluster had fewer N-insertions than the roughly 700-donor mean.

Germline V lookup: CDR1 SGHNT, CDR2 YYREEE (reference sequence). This CDR3 contains 16 residues. J was trimmed by 1 base and V by 3 bases; bases with no gene match: 7. The origin of this receptor is a human donor in good health. The chain joins TRBV5-4 to TRBJ2-4; TRBD1 agrees at 7 bases. Input material: PBMCs. The CDR3: CASSSTGVFAKNIQYF. The CDR3 DNA is TGTGCCAGCAGCTCAACAGGGGTCTTCGCCAAAAACATTCAGTACTTC.